Listed below are T cell receptor beta chains from one sample, sequenced in a study of PD-L1 blockade in urothelial cancer. Sequenced by immunoSEQ multiplex PCR; TCRdb stores in-frame clones only, minus some. The sample yields around 87,000 clones, over 80% seen once. The sequencing here drew on PBMCs, taken around atezolizumab (anti-PD-L1) treatment. These TCRs come from a man in his sixties or seventies with urothelial cancer. Each CDR3 is given without its conserved first and last residue. Each record gives: V gene, CDR3 length, CDR3 protein.

v_gene: TRBV2
len: 14
CDR3aa: ASSEQTGSWADTQY

v_gene: TRBV2
len: 12
CDR3aa: ASNGGGRDTEAF

v_gene: TRBV9
len: 16
CDR3aa: ASSPGVSGSIWTDTQY

v_gene: TRBV19
len: 13
CDR3aa: ASSISGGPGNEQF

v_gene: TRBV11-3
len: 13
CDR3aa: ASSTRLAGYNEQF

v_gene: TRBV29-1
len: 11
CDR3aa: SVGDRDNYGYT

v_gene: TRBV7-2
len: 12
CDR3aa: ASSRTSGGETQY

v_gene: TRBV27
len: 13
CDR3aa: ASSSYSSNSGELF

v_gene: TRBV6-5
len: 10
CDR3aa: AATSGDYEQY

v_gene: TRBV19
len: 9
CDR3aa: ASSMGLEQY

v_gene: TRBV6-5
len: 10
CDR3aa: ASSTTGSEQF

v_gene: TRBV5-5
len: 14
CDR3aa: ASSLEVEGEIDEQY

v_gene: TRBV7-9
len: 15
CDR3aa: ASSSSRTSGDTDTQY

v_gene: TRBV2
len: 10
CDR3aa: ASTLKRGEQY

v_gene: TRBV27
len: 12
CDR3aa: ASSRTGGGNTIY

v_gene: TRBV4-1
len: 18
CDR3aa: ASSQGRLAGGPGGYNEQF

v_gene: TRBV4-2
len: 13
CDR3aa: ASSQDRGLVYEQY

v_gene: TRBV11-2
len: 12
CDR3aa: ASSFGISGETQY

v_gene: TRBV6-5
len: 10
CDR3aa: ASSSTDYGYT

v_gene: TRBV27
len: 11
CDR3aa: ASSLFGETEAF

v_gene: TRBV6-5
len: 12
CDR3aa: ASKQGLGTDTQY

v_gene: TRBV7-9
len: 11
CDR3aa: ASSHGTGYGYT

v_gene: TRBV10-2
len: 15
CDR3aa: ASSKGGGGVGRETQY

v_gene: TRBV11-2
len: 15
CDR3aa: ASSLGSWQKNTGELF

v_gene: TRBV10-1
len: 12
CDR3aa: ASRRRGSQETQY

v_gene: TRBV9
len: 16
CDR3aa: ASSVEGNSGGATDTQY

v_gene: TRBV6-1
len: 10
CDR3aa: ASRRGTGELF

v_gene: TRBV18
len: 12
CDR3aa: ASSPTQEPLGAF

v_gene: TRBV11-1
len: 11
CDR3aa: ASSLEGTGELF

v_gene: TRBV9
len: 12
CDR3aa: ASSGGDRGWEQY

v_gene: TRBV7-2
len: 13
CDR3aa: ASSSTGVGAYEQY

v_gene: TRBV6-5
len: 11
CDR3aa: ASSRGRGHEQY

v_gene: TRBV13
len: 13
CDR3aa: ASSADRFQLYGYT

v_gene: TRBV5-5
len: 13
CDR3aa: ASSLGRGGHNEQF

v_gene: TRBV19
len: 12
CDR3aa: ASSQGLKAQPQH

v_gene: TRBV14
len: 14
CDR3aa: ASSQDRRTGGTEAF

v_gene: TRBV5-1
len: 13
CDR3aa: ASSLAVASTDTQY

v_gene: TRBV7-9
len: 13
CDR3aa: ASSLAGAYQETQY

v_gene: TRBV29-1
len: 9
CDR3aa: SVNEQPEAF

v_gene: TRBV7-2
len: 13
CDR3aa: ASSLDSQGHNEQF

v_gene: TRBV18
len: 12
CDR3aa: ASSPSQGRYEQY

v_gene: TRBV19
len: 11
CDR3aa: ASSKNRGTEAF

v_gene: TRBV27
len: 13
CDR3aa: ASISSPSSYNEQF

v_gene: TRBV9
len: 12
CDR3aa: ASSVELAAGELF

v_gene: TRBV2
len: 12
CDR3aa: ASNRDRSTDTQY

v_gene: TRBV21-1
len: 18
CDR3aa: ASSKAETASGSQTYNEQF

v_gene: TRBV11-3
len: 13
CDR3aa: ASSRWDSDYNEQF

v_gene: TRBV19
len: 13
CDR3aa: ASSIDVGTRGEQY

v_gene: TRBV5-4
len: 12
CDR3aa: ASSTGSHPDTQY

v_gene: TRBV29-1
len: 12
CDR3aa: SVEPRGMDYGYT

v_gene: TRBV5-4
len: 12
CDR3aa: ASSPGVSTDTQY

v_gene: TRBV5-6
len: 11
CDR3aa: ASSLVGGNEQF

v_gene: TRBV6-6
len: 12
CDR3aa: ASSYSVDTYGYT

v_gene: TRBV7-9
len: 13
CDR3aa: ASSFFSGGGNEQF

v_gene: TRBV15
len: 14
CDR3aa: ATSRAGTGPTDTQY

v_gene: TRBV15
len: 14
CDR3aa: ATSGLGNGVGDEQF

v_gene: TRBV2
len: 14
CDR3aa: ASSRGLAGITDTQY

v_gene: TRBV7-2
len: 14
CDR3aa: ASSLGAGPGGTEAF

v_gene: TRBV21-1
len: 16
CDR3aa: ASRTGTSGPHSYNEQF